These 30 T cell receptor beta chains were all obtained from the same sample, sequenced in a study of regulatory T cells in long-lasting Graves disease. Construction of the TCR beta libraries employed iRepertoire HTBI primers in conjunction with Arm-PCR of CDR3 regions. Each CDR3 protein is one row after TCRdb ran MiXCR on the multiplex PCR reads. The data hold approximately 350,000 distinct CDR3 sequences, with about 23% observed a single time. Stated time point: persistent/refractory GD, antithyroid drugs over 5 years with positive TRAb. Isolated PBMC RNA provided the starting material for the TCR library. This sample comprised peripheral blood mononuclear cells (PBMCs), obtained when the disease was refractory, from a patient treated with antithyroid drugs. These receptor sequences come from a woman aged 40 to 50 with Graves disease.

This clonotype was observed a handful of times. The chain links TRBV13 to TRBJ2-3; 14 positions match TRBD2. Trimming removed 4 bases from V and 1 base from J; junction bases left unmatched: 4. The germline CDR1 and CDR2 sequences are PRHDT and FYEKMQ (reference sequence). The CDR3 covers 17 residues. CDR3 loop: CASSSGLAGDGTDTQYF. For the CDR3, the DNA is TGTGCCAGCAGCTCGGGACTAGCGGGAGACGGCACAGATACGCAGTATTTT.

This chain links TRBV5-4 with TRBJ1-2, with 9 bases fitting TRBD1. V was pared by 5 bases and J by 7 bases, with 9 bases of the junction left unmatched. The V gene's germline CDR1 is SGHNT and CDR2 YYREEE (reference sequence). This CDR3 contains 14 residues. In DNA, the CDR3 is TGTGCCAGCAGTCCCGGGACAGGGTCGATTGGCTACACCTTC. It codes for CASSPGTGSIGYTF.

This rearrangement joins TRBV7-9 to TRBJ2-7; perhaps TRBD2 as D (6 bases). V was trimmed by 3 bases and J by 3 bases, leaving 15 bases between them. Germline CDR1 is SEHNR and CDR2 is FQNEAQ (reference sequence). This CDR3 has 15 residues. The CDR3 loop reads CASSFGGKGDYEQYF. CDR3 nucleotides: TGTGCCAGCAGCTTCGGCGGGAAAGGGGACTACGAGCAGTACTTC.

This clonotype was recorded a few times. A much larger clone differs by one base, so this may be a read error. The missing conserved phenylalanine or tryptophan at the end of this CDR3 makes a read error likely. The V gene is TRBV28, the J gene TRBJ2-5; D not certain. Per germline, CDR1 MDHEN and CDR2 SYDVKM. V shed 6 bases and J shed 1 base, with 15 bases lying between them. The CDR3 consists of 15 residues. Here the CDR3 reads CASRGYSGPQETQYL. DNA of the CDR3: TGTGCCAGCAGGGGATATTCTGGACCCCAAGAGACCCAGTACCTC.

This clonotype was seen more than once but under ten times. This chain joins TRBV13 and TRBJ2-5; D might be TRBD1 or TRBD2, each matching 5 bases. Trimming removed 3 bases at V and 4 bases at J, with 18 bases between. The CDR3 totals 16 residues. The germline V gene encodes CDR1 PRHDT and CDR2 FYEKMQ (reference sequence). CDR3 region: CASSLGTNLRGETQYF. The CDR3 DNA reads TGTGCCAGCAGCTTGGGGACCAATCTCAGAGGAGAGACCCAGTACTTC.

This clonotype occurred many times. The chain combines TRBV2 with TRBJ2-7; 11 nucleotides agree with TRBD2. The junction had 9 bases not matched to a gene; V was cut back by 2 bases and J by 3 bases. The CDR3 covers 17 residues. CDR1 is SNHLY and CDR2 is FYNNEI in the germline V gene. CDR3 protein: CASSEIRLAGSDYEQYF. DNA of the CDR3: TGTGCCAGCAGTGAAATTAGACTAGCGGGAAGTGACTACGAGCAGTACTTC. Full variable domain (rest looked up from reference TRBV2 and TRBJ2-7): EPEVTQTPSHQVTQMGQEVILRCVPISNHLYFYWYRQILGQKVEFLVSFYNNEISEKSEIFDDQFSVERPDGSNFTLKIRSTKLEDSAMYFCASSEIRLAGSDYEQYFGPGTRLTVT.

Worth noting for this clonotype: This is likely an artifact of a read error, given a far larger clone one base away. This sequence joins TRBV28 and TRBJ1-5; D call uncertain. From germline, CDR1 is MDHEN and CDR2 SYDVKM. The CDR3 has 14 residues. The germline V and J ends were trimmed by 4 bases and 4 bases, with 11 bases remaining between them. The CDR3, as DNA: TGTGCCAGCAGTTGCTTTGGGATAAATCAGCCCCAGCATTTT. It translates to CASSCFGINQPQHF.

As regards this clonotype: A single base separates this from a much larger clone, so it may be a read error. The chain couples TRBV6-5 to TRBJ2-7; 10 nucleotides line up with TRBD2. The CDR3 has 18 residues. Germline CDR1 reads MNHEY; CDR2 reads SVGAGI. V shed 0 bases and J 4 bases; nucleotides not matched to a gene: 12. The CDR3 DNA sequence: TGTGCCAGCAGTTACTCGGCTAGCGGGAGATCTGTGTGGTACGAGCAGTACTTC. As protein: CASSYSASGRSVWYEQYF.

The rearrangement uses TRBV28 and TRBJ2-7; 15 bases match TRBD2. The V segment lost 5 bases and the J segment 0 bases; nucleotides outside the gene matches: 14. Per germline, CDR1 MDHEN and CDR2 SYDVKM. CDR3 length: 20 amino acids. The CDR3 sequence is CASSLPMTGLAGGPSYEQYF. The CDR3 nucleotides are TGTGCCAGCAGTCTCCCAATGACCGGACTAGCGGGAGGGCCCTCCTACGAGCAGTACTTC.

Remarks on this clonotype: A much larger clone differs by one base, so this may be a read error. This chain uses TRBV6-9 with TRBJ2-7; D gene ambiguous. Germline loops: CDR1 MNHGY, CDR2 SVAAGI. Trimming took 3 bases from V and 8 from J, leaving 17 bases between them. The CDR3 spans 14 residues. The DNA for the CDR3 is TGTGCCAGCAGTTACTCTACCTACCCATACAAGCAGTACTTC. Protein sequence: CASSYSTYPYKQYF.

This clonotype was observed a few times. Here the CDR3 reads CASSFEGGRPLHF. The CDR3 DNA reads as TGTGCCAGCAGTTTCGAAGGGGGGAGGCCCCTCCACTTT. J is TRBJ1-6 and V is TRBV28; maybe TRBD1 (6 bases). The length of the CDR3 is 13 residues. Germline assignment: CDR1 MDHEN and CDR2 SYDVKM. Trimming left V 3 bases short and J 13 bases short, with 13 bases between.

The genes are TRBV13 and TRBJ2-3; D unclear. CDR1 PRHDT and CDR2 FYEKMQ come from the germline V gene (reference sequence). This CDR3 region has 14 residues. Trimming took off 5 bases at V and 2 bases at J, with 11 bases between the two ends. CDR3 DNA: TGTGCCAGCAGCAGTCCACAGCTCACAGATACGCAGTATTTT. Translating gives CASSSPQLTDTQYF.

The V call is TRBV7-8, the J call TRBJ2-7; no clear D gene. The CDR3 has 14 amino acids. Trimming took 4 bases from V and 2 from J, leaving 12 bases between them. The V gene's germline CDR1 is SGHVS and CDR2 FQNEAQ. This CDR3 is CASSSILATYEQYF. The CDR3 DNA reads as TGTGCCAGCAGCTCGATACTCGCCACCTACGAGCAGTACTTC.

This clonotype has ten or more counts. The chain couples TRBV28 to TRBJ2-4, with D uncertain. CDR1 is MDHEN and CDR2 is SYDVKM in the germline V gene. V shed 2 bases and J shed 9 bases, with 14 bases lying between them. CDR3 size: 14 residues. Here the CDR3 reads CASSLGVRWSIQYF. In DNA, the CDR3 is TGTGCCAGCAGTTTAGGAGTCCGATGGAGCATTCAGTACTTC.

This clonotype was found many times. J is TRBJ2-7 and V is TRBV5-1, with TRBD2 as a possible D gene (6 bases). V was pared by 2 bases and J by 5 bases, with 11 bases between. Germline values: CDR1 SGHRS, CDR2 YFSETQ. The CDR3 loop spans 13 amino acids. The CDR3 is CASSFPSANEQYF. DNA for the CDR3: TGCGCCAGCAGCTTCCCTAGCGCCAACGAGCAGTACTTC.

This clonotype has only a few counts. The V gene is TRBV5-1, the J gene TRBJ2-7; D possibly corresponds to TRBD2 (6 bases). The CDR3 consists of 14 residues. Looked up from germline, CDR1 is SGHRS and CDR2 is YFSETQ. V lost 2 bases and J lost 2, with 11 bases in between. The CDR3 is CASSFGGDPYEQYF. Here the CDR3 DNA reads TGCGCCAGCAGCTTCGGCGGGGACCCCTACGAGCAGTACTTC.

The CDR3 nucleotides read TGTGCCAGCAGCGTAGAAGGGGACCCCTACGAGCAGTACTTC. Residues: CASSVEGDPYEQYF. V gene TRBV9 combines with J gene TRBJ2-7; D possibly matches TRBD1 or TRBD2 (5 bases each). V dropped 0 bases and J dropped 2 bases, with 9 bases sitting between them. CDR3 length equals 14 residues. CDR1 SGDLS and CDR2 YYNGEE come from the germline V gene.

There are many counts of this clonotype. The chain is built from TRBV11-2 and TRBJ2-7; D not resolved. Germline CDR1 reads SGHAT; CDR2 reads FQNNGV. The germline V and J ends were trimmed by 0 bases and 3 bases, with 9 bases remaining between them. The CDR3 covers 14 residues. CDR3: CASSLDPGRYEQYF. CDR3 in DNA: TGTGCCAGCAGCTTAGATCCGGGCCGCTACGAGCAGTACTTC.

This clonotype has more than one count but fewer than ten. This chain uses TRBV3-1 with TRBJ2-5; 10 bases are a match to TRBD2. The CDR3 has 15 amino acids. Germline assignment: CDR1 LGHDT and CDR2 YNNKEL (reference sequence). V trimming: 5 bases; J trimming: 2 bases; junction bases outside the gene matches: 5. CDR3 DNA sequence: TGTGCCAGCAGCACAGGACTAGCGGCACAAGAGACCCAGTACTTC. Its translation is CASSTGLAAQETQYF.

This chain joins TRBV18 and TRBJ1-1; D gene unclear. The V and J ends lost 9 bases and 0 bases respectively, with 17 bases between them. The CDR3 sequence is 15 residues long. In germline, CDR1 is KGHSH, CDR2 LQKENI. The CDR3 sequence is CASSPGRFMNTEAFF. CDR3 in DNA: TGTGCCAGTTCTCCAGGACGGTTCATGAACACTGAAGCTTTCTTT. Together with reference TRBV18 and TRBJ1-1, the CDR3 gives the full variable domain: NAGVMQNPRHLVRRRGQEARLRCSPMKGHSHVYWYRQLPEEGLKFMVYLQKENIIDESGMPKERFSAEFPKEGPSILRIQQVVRGDSAAYFCASSPGRFMNTEAFFGQGTRLTVV.

At least ten counts were recorded for this clonotype. J is TRBJ1-5 and V is TRBV20-1; 9 positions match TRBD1. CDR1 DFQATT and CDR2 SNEGSKA come from the germline V gene (reference sequence). The CDR3 extends over 17 amino acids. V gave up 0 bases and J gave up 9 bases; unmatched junction bases: 15. The CDR3 loop reads CSARDSFWGQGTLPQHF. DNA for the CDR3: TGCAGTGCTAGAGACTCATTCTGGGGACAGGGTACTTTGCCCCAGCATTTT.

V is TRBV5-6 and J is TRBJ2-7, with no clear D. Germline CDR1 and CDR2: SGHDT and YYEEEE. V was pared by 3 bases and J by 3 bases, with 13 bases between. CDR3 size: 14 residues. CDR3 coding DNA: TGTGCCAGCAGCTCGTCTCCCGGGTTCTACGAGCAGTACTTC. Translated: CASSSSPGFYEQYF.

This clonotype has more than one count but fewer than ten. The gene calls are TRBV7-9 and TRBJ1-6; the match to TRBD1 covers 7 bases. This CDR3 comprises 15 residues. V shed 7 bases, J shed 10 bases, and the junction held 13 bases outside the gene matches. CDR1 SEHNR and CDR2 FQNEAQ come from the germline V gene (reference sequence). CDR3 coding DNA: TGTGCCAGCACCAGGGGCACAGGGGAGTGGTCACCCCTCCACTTT. Translated: CASTRGTGEWSPLHF.

This clonotype appeared many times. The V gene is TRBV7-9, the J gene TRBJ2-7; TRBD2 might be the D (6 bases). Deletions cut 4 bases from V and 7 bases from J, with 17 bases between. The CDR3 length is 14 residues. Germline lookup yields CDR1 SEHNR and CDR2 FQNEAQ (reference sequence). This CDR3 is CASSWTTYRLEQYF. The CDR3, as DNA: TGTGCCAGCAGCTGGACTACGTATAGGTTGGAGCAGTACTTC.

The chain is built from TRBV19 and TRBJ2-4, with a possible D match to TRBD1 (5 bases). The V gene's germline CDR1 is LNHDA and CDR2 SQIVND (reference sequence). The CDR3 sequence is 14 residues long. Trimming pared 6 bases from V and 0 bases from J, leaving 9 bases between. CDR3 DNA sequence: TGTGCCAGTAGAGACAGCGTAGCCAAAAACATTCAGTACTTC. It is translated as CASRDSVAKNIQYF.

This clonotype was seen at least ten times. CDR3 amino acids: CASSFVPTGLEAFF. In nucleotides, the CDR3 is TGTGCCAGCAGTTTCGTCCCGACAGGGCTTGAAGCTTTCTTT. The chain uses TRBV28 and TRBJ1-1; TRBD1 aligns across 7 bases. This CDR3 contains 14 residues. Per the germline V gene, CDR1 is MDHEN and CDR2 is SYDVKM. The V and J ends lost 3 bases and 7 bases, in that order; junction bases with no gene match: 8.

The gene calls are TRBV19 and TRBJ2-2; TRBD1 matches at 7 bases. Germline loops: CDR1 LNHDA, CDR2 SQIVND (reference sequence). With 4 bases clipped from V and 4 bases from J, the junction kept 12 bases outside the gene matches. The CDR3 extends over 17 amino acids. CDR3 sequence (DNA): TGTGCCAGTAGTAAAACCACAAAGACAGGGTTCACCGGGGAGCTGTTTTTT. This encodes CASSKTTKTGFTGELFF.

Many counts were recorded for this clonotype. This rearrangement joins TRBV12-3 or TRBV12-4 to TRBJ2-4; D unclear. V was cut by 0 bases and J by 3 bases, with 15 bases left in between. CDR3 length: 17 amino acids. The CDR3 nucleotides are TGTGCCAGCAGTTTAGCAAGACCCAATAAATACAAAAACATTCAGTACTTC. Its protein product is CASSLARPNKYKNIQYF.

Regarding this clonotype: A much larger clone differs by one base, so this may be a read error. The chain joins TRBV7-8 to TRBJ2-5; the D is unclear. The germline V gene has CDR1 SGHVS and CDR2 FQNEAQ. CDR3 size: 15 residues. Trimming took off 5 bases at V and 0 bases at J, with 13 bases between the two ends. CDR3 in DNA: TGTGCCAGCAGCCTTGGTGTTGATTACCAAGAGACCCAGTACTTC. Its translation: CASSLGVDYQETQYF.

This clonotype was seen many times. The chain has TRBV20-1 and TRBJ2-7; 8 bases agree with TRBD2. Germline-derived CDR1 and CDR2 are DFQATT and SNEGSKA (reference sequence). The CDR3 extends over 13 amino acids. The V and J ends lost 6 bases and 4 bases, in that order; junction bases with no gene match: 8. CDR3 loop: CSASSGVLYEQYF. In DNA form, the CDR3 reads TGCAGTGCCAGTAGCGGGGTACTATACGAGCAGTACTTC.